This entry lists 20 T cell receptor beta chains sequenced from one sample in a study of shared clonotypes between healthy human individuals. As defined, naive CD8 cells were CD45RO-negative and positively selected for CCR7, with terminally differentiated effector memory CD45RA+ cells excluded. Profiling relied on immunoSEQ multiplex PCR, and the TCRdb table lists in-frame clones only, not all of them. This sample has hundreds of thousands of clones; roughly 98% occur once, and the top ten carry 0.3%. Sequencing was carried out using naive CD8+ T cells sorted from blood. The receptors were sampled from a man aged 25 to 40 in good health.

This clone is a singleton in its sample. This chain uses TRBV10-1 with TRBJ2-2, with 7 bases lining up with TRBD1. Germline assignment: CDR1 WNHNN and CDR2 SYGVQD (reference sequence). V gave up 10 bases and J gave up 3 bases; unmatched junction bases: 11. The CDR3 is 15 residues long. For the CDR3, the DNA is TGCGCCACCACCCCCCGCGACAGGGACACCGGGGAGCTGTTTTTT. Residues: CATTPRDRDTGELFF.

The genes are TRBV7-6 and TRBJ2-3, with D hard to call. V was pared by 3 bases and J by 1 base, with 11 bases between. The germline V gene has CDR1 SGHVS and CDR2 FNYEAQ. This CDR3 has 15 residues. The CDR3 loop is CASSLGIEGTDTQYF. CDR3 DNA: TGTGCCAGCAGCTTGGGGATAGAGGGCACAGATACGCAGTATTTT.

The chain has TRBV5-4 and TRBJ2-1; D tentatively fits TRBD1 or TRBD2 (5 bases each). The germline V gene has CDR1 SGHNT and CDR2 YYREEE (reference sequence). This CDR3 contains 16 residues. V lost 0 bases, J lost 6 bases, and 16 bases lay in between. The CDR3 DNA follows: TGTGCCAGCAGCTTGGTAGTGGGGCCCGGAGGCAATGAGCAGTTCTTC. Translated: CASSLVVGPGGNEQFF.

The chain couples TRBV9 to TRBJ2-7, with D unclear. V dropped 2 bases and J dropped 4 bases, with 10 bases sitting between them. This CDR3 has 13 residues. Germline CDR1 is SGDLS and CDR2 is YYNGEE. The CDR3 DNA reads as TGTGCCAGCAGCGTTCAAAGTGGGTACGAGCAGTACTTC. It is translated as CASSVQSGYEQYF.

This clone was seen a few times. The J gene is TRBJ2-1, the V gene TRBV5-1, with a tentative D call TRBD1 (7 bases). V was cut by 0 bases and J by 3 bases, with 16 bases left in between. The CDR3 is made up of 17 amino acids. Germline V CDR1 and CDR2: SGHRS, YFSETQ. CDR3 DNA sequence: TGCGCCAGCAGCTTGGCCGGAGGGGGCGGGATCTACAATGAGCAGTTCTTC. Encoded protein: CASSLAGGGGIYNEQFF. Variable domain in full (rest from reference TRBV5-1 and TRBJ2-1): KAGVTQTPRYLIKTRGQQVTLSCSPISGHRSVSWYQQTPGQGLQFLFEYFSETQRNKGNFPGRFSGRQFSNSRSEMNVSTLELGDSALYLCASSLAGGGGIYNEQFFGPGTRLTVL.

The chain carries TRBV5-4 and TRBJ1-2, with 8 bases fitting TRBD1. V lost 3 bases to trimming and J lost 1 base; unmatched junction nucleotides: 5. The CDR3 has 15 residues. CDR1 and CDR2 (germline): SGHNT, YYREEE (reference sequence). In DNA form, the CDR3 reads TGTGCCAGCAGCTCCCCGGACAGGGTTAACTATGGCTACACCTTC. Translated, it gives CASSSPDRVNYGYTF.

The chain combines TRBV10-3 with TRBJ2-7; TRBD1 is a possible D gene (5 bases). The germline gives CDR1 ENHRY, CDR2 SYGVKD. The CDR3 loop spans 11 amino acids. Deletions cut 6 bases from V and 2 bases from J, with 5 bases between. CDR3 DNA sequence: TGTGCCATCAGGACAGCCTACGAGCAGTACTTC. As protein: CAIRTAYEQYF.

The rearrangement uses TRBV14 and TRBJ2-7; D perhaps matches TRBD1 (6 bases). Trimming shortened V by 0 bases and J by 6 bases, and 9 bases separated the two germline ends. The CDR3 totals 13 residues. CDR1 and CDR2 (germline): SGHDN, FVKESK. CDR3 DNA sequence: TGTGCCAGCAGCCAAGAGGGGGCAGGCGAGCAGTACTTC. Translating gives CASSQEGAGEQYF. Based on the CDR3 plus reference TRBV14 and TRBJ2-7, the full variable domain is EAGVTQFPSHSVIEKGQTVTLRCDPISGHDNLYWYRRVMGKEIKFLLHFVKESKQDESGMPNNRFLAERTGGTYSTLKVQPAELEDSGVYFCASSQEGAGEQYFGPGTRLTVT.

The CDR3 DNA reads TGCGCCAGCACCAGAGGGGGGAGCGGGGCCAACGTCCTGACTTTC. Amino acid sequence: CASTRGGSGANVLTF. V is TRBV5-1 and J is TRBJ2-6; D assignment may be TRBD1 or TRBD2 (6 bases each). With 6 bases removed from V and 4 bases from J, the gap between germline ends came to 14 bases. In germline, CDR1 is SGHRS, CDR2 YFSETQ. The CDR3 runs 15 residues.

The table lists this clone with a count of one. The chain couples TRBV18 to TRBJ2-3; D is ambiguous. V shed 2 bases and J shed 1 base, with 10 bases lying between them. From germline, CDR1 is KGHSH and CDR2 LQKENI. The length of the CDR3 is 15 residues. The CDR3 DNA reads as TGTGCCAGCTCACCAGCTGGGATGGGCACAGATACGCAGTATTTT. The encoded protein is CASSPAGMGTDTQYF.

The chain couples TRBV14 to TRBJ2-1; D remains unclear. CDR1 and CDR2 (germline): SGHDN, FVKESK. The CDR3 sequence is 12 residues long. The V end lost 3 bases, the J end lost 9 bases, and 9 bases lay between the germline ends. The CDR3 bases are TGTGCCAGCAGCCATAGCTGGGGTGAGCAGTTCTTC. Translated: CASSHSWGEQFF.

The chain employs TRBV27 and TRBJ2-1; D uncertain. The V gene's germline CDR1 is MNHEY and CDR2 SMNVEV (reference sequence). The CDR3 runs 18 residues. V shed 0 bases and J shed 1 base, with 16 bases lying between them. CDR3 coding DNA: TGTGCCAGCAGTTTATCGAGTAGGCTAGTCCTATCCTACAATGAGCAGTTCTTC. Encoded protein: CASSLSSRLVLSYNEQFF.

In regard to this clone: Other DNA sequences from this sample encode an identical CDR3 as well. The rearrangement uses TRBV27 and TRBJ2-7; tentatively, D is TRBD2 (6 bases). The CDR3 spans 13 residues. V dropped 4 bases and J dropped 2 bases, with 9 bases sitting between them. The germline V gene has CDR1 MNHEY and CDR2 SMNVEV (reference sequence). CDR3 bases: TGTGCCAGCAGTTACACGGGGGCCTACGAGCAGTACTTC. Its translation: CASSYTGAYEQYF.

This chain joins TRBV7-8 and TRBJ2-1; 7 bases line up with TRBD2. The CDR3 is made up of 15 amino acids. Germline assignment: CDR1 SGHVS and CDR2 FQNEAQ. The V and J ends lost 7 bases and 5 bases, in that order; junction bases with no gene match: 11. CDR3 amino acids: CASTQRGGSHNEQFF. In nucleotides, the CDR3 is TGTGCCAGCACCCAAAGGGGCGGGAGCCACAATGAGCAGTTCTTC.

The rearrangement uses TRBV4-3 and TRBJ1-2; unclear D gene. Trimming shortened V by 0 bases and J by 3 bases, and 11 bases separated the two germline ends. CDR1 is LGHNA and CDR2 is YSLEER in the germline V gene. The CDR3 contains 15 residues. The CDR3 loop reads CASSQDGREDYGYTF. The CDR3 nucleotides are TGCGCCAGCAGCCAAGATGGTAGGGAAGACTATGGCTACACCTTC.

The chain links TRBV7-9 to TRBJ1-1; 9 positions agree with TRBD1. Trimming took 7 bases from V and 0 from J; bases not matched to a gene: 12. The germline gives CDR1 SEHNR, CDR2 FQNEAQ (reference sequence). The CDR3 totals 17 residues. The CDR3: CASTLGQGRSLNTEAFF. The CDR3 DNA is TGTGCCAGCACCCTCGGACAGGGGAGAAGTCTGAACACTGAAGCTTTCTTT.

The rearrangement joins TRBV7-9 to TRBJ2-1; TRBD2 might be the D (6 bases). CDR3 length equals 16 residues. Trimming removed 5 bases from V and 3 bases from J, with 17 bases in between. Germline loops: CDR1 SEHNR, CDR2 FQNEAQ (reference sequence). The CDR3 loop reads CASSPGGKGHYNEQFF. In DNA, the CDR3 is TGTGCCAGCAGCCCAGGAGGGAAAGGTCACTACAATGAGCAGTTCTTC.

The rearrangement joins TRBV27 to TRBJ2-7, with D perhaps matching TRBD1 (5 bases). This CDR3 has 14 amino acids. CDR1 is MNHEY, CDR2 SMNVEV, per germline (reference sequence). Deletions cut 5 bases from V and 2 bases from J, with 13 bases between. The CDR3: CASSPGLRPYEQYF. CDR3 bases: TGTGCCAGCAGTCCAGGGTTAAGACCCTACGAGCAGTACTTC.

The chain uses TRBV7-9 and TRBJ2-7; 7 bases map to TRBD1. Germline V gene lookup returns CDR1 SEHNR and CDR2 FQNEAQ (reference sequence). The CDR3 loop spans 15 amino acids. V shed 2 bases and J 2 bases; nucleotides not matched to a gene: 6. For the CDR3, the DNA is TGTGCCAGCAGCTTACCAGACAGGGCCGCCTACGAGCAGTACTTC. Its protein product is CASSLPDRAAYEQYF.

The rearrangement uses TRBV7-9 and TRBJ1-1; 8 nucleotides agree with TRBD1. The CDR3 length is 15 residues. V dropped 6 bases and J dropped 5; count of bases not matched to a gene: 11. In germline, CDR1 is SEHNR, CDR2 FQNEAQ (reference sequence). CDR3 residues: CASRGPWDRHTEAFF. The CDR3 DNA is TGTGCCAGCAGGGGCCCTTGGGACAGGCATACTGAAGCTTTCTTT.